This is a list of T cell receptor beta chains from one sample in a study of OX40 agonist ivuxolimab in advanced cancers. Clones were sequenced by immunoSEQ multiplex PCR, and TCRdb holds only the in-frame ones, with some missing. The sample includes roughly 72,000 clones, 94% seen only once; the top ten take less than 20%. Source: CD4+ or CD8+ T cells sorted from blood, taken in a trial of the OX40 agonist ivuxolimab. The receptor source for this set is an adult with an advanced solid tumor such as melanoma, head and neck, liver or kidney cancer. Both conserved end residues are part of each CDR3. The order of the fields is D gene, V gene, J gene, clone size, CDR3 DNA, CDR3 protein. A D gene is named only where the DNA matches it firmly. Size is omitted from some rows. Given values are once, few, many or a class for expanded clones.

D gene: TRBD1
V gene: TRBV19
J gene: TRBJ1-6
clone size: -
CDR3 DNA: TGTGCCAGTTCTCCCGGGACAGGCTTTAGCTCCTATAATTCACCCCTCCACTTT
CDR3 protein: CASSPGTGFSSYNSPLHF

D gene: -
V gene: TRBV27
J gene: TRBJ2-1
clone size: -
CDR3 DNA: TGTGCCAGCAGTACGGGGACATTCCATGAGCAGTTCTTC
CDR3 protein: CASSTGTFHEQFF

D gene: TRBD2
V gene: TRBV19
J gene: TRBJ2-3
clone size: once
CDR3 DNA: TGTGCCAGTAGTATATGGGCTAGCGGGAGGGATACGCAGTATTTT
CDR3 protein: CASSIWASGRDTQYF

D gene: -
V gene: TRBV6-5
J gene: TRBJ1-1
clone size: -
CDR3 DNA: TGTGCCAGCAGTTCATTCGATGAAGCTTTCTTT
CDR3 protein: CASSSFDEAFF

D gene: -
V gene: TRBV27
J gene: TRBJ1-1
clone size: -
CDR3 DNA: TGTGCCAGCAGTCTACACTACCCAGCGAATTCTGAAGCTTTCTTT
CDR3 protein: CASSLHYPANSEAFF

D gene: TRBD1
V gene: TRBV28
J gene: TRBJ1-4
clone size: -
CDR3 DNA: TGTGCCAGCAGCTTGGACAGGGGCCCCGAAAAACTGTTTTTT
CDR3 protein: CASSLDRGPEKLFF

D gene: -
V gene: TRBV25-1
J gene: TRBJ2-7
clone size: few
CDR3 DNA: TGTGCCAGCTCGAGCTCCTACGAGCAGTACTTC
CDR3 protein: CASSSSYEQYF

D gene: -
V gene: TRBV5-4
J gene: TRBJ1-3
clone size: -
CDR3 DNA: TGTGCCAGCATTTCCCGGGGGACCATATATTTT
CDR3 protein: CASISRGTIYF

D gene: -
V gene: TRBV7-2
J gene: TRBJ2-3
clone size: -
CDR3 DNA: TGTGCCAGCAGCTTAGCGGGGGCGGCAGATACGCAGTATTTT
CDR3 protein: CASSLAGAADTQYF

D gene: -
V gene: TRBV2
J gene: TRBJ2-5
clone size: -
CDR3 DNA: TGTGCCAGCAGCCCTTCGGAGACCCAGTACTTC
CDR3 protein: CASSPSETQYF

D gene: -
V gene: TRBV14
J gene: TRBJ2-3
clone size: -
CDR3 DNA: TGTGCCAGCAGCCAAGATGGCGCAGATACGCAGTATTTT
CDR3 protein: CASSQDGADTQYF

D gene: TRBD1
V gene: TRBV4-3
J gene: TRBJ2-1
clone size: -
CDR3 DNA: TGCGCCAGCAGCCCGGACAGGGGGCCTCAGCAGTTCTTC
CDR3 protein: CASSPDRGPQQFF

D gene: -
V gene: TRBV4-3
J gene: TRBJ1-5
clone size: -
CDR3 DNA: TGCGCCAGCAGCCAAGATCGGTTTCAGCCCCAGCATTTT
CDR3 protein: CASSQDRFQPQHF

D gene: TRBD1
V gene: TRBV6-1
J gene: TRBJ2-7
clone size: once
CDR3 DNA: TGTGCCAGCAGTCTGCGGGACAGGGGATCCTACGAGCAGTACTTC
CDR3 protein: CASSLRDRGSYEQYF

D gene: TRBD1
V gene: TRBV6-5
J gene: TRBJ1-2
clone size: -
CDR3 DNA: TGTGCCAGCAGTTATGGGCAGGGGGCCGGGGGCTACACCTTC
CDR3 protein: CASSYGQGAGGYTF

D gene: -
V gene: TRBV10-3
J gene: TRBJ2-3
clone size: -
CDR3 DNA: TGTGCCATCGGAGGACCAGGGGTCATTGGCACAGATACGCAGTATTTT
CDR3 protein: CAIGGPGVIGTDTQYF

D gene: -
V gene: TRBV6-5
J gene: TRBJ2-7
clone size: once
CDR3 DNA: TGTGCCAGCAGCCTCGACGGCTCCTACGAGCAGTACTTC
CDR3 protein: CASSLDGSYEQYF

D gene: TRBD2
V gene: TRBV9
J gene: TRBJ2-1
clone size: -
CDR3 DNA: TGTGCCAGCAGCCGGGTGGCTGCTAGCGGGGATAATGAGCAGTTCTTC
CDR3 protein: CASSRVAASGDNEQFF

D gene: TRBD1
V gene: TRBV5-5
J gene: TRBJ1-5
clone size: -
CDR3 DNA: TGTGCCAGCAGCCGACAGGGAGGGAATCAGCCCCAGCATTTT
CDR3 protein: CASSRQGGNQPQHF

D gene: -
V gene: TRBV7-9
J gene: TRBJ1-1
clone size: -
CDR3 DNA: TGTGCCAGCAGCCTCGGGGATAGTGTGGCTTTCTTT
CDR3 protein: CASSLGDSVAFF

D gene: -
V gene: TRBV5-1
J gene: TRBJ1-6
clone size: once
CDR3 DNA: TGCGCCAGCAGCTTGGCCTGGACAGCCTCTTTGGATTCACCCCTCCACTTT
CDR3 protein: CASSLAWTASLDSPLHF

D gene: -
V gene: TRBV27
J gene: TRBJ1-1
clone size: -
CDR3 DNA: TGTGCCAGCACCTGGGGGGGTTCGAACACTGAAGCTTTCTTT
CDR3 protein: CASTWGGSNTEAFF

D gene: -
V gene: TRBV9
J gene: TRBJ2-2
clone size: -
CDR3 DNA: TGTGCCAGCAGCGTAGGGAGAGGGGAGCTGTTTTTT
CDR3 protein: CASSVGRGELFF

D gene: -
V gene: TRBV13
J gene: TRBJ1-1
clone size: -
CDR3 DNA: TGTGCCAGCAGTTCAGGGAGGGGGAACACTGAAGCTTTCTTT
CDR3 protein: CASSSGRGNTEAFF

D gene: -
V gene: TRBV25-1
J gene: TRBJ1-1
clone size: once
CDR3 DNA: TGTGCCAGCAGTGGGACAGCGAACACTGAAGCTTTCTTT
CDR3 protein: CASSGTANTEAFF

D gene: -
V gene: TRBV5-1
J gene: TRBJ2-7
clone size: -
CDR3 DNA: TGCGCCAGTACGCCCCCCGGGGGCTCCTACGAGCAGTACTTC
CDR3 protein: CASTPPGGSYEQYF

D gene: -
V gene: TRBV28
J gene: TRBJ1-1
clone size: -
CDR3 DNA: TGTGCCAGCAGTTTATTGAAGGTGGGATACACTGAAGCTTTCTTT
CDR3 protein: CASSLLKVGYTEAFF

D gene: -
V gene: TRBV7-8
J gene: TRBJ1-6
clone size: -
CDR3 DNA: TGTGCCAGCAGCTTAGATGCAGGGTTGTGGACACCCCTCCACTTT
CDR3 protein: CASSLDAGLWTPLHF